Following are 5 T cell receptor beta chains from one sample sequenced in a study of blood T cell repertoires in COVID-19. TCRdb's copy holds only in-frame clones and misses some; the assay was immunoSEQ multiplex PCR. The sample gives approximately 150,000 clones, around 90% of which show up once; about 1.5% is in the top ten. The sequencing sample was made of peripheral blood. The receptors here all came from a human donor in a cohort sampled during active COVID-19.

The V call is TRBV2, the J call TRBJ1-1; TRBD1 might be the D (5 bases). There are 15 residues in the CDR3. The germline V gene has CDR1 SNHLY and CDR2 FYNNEI. V gave up 2 bases and J gave up 0 bases, with 10 bases separating them. The DNA of the CDR3 is TGTGCCAGCAGTGAAACAGACAGAGTGAACACTGAAGCTTTCTTT. Amino acid sequence: CASSETDRVNTEAFF.

The chain carries TRBV5-1 and TRBJ2-5; D call uncertain. The ends were cut back, 0 bases at V and 4 bases at J, with 7 bases in the middle. This CDR3 contains 13 residues. Germline loops: CDR1 SGHRS, CDR2 YFSETQ. In nucleotides, the CDR3 is TGCGCCAGCAGCTTGGGCTACTTAGAGACCCAGTACTTC. Translating gives CASSLGYLETQYF. The full variable domain, completed using reference TRBV5-1 and TRBJ2-5, is KAGVTQTPRYLIKTRGQQVTLSCSPISGHRSVSWYQQTPGQGLQFLFEYFSETQRNKGNFPGRFSGRQFSNSRSEMNVSTLELGDSALYLCASSLGYLETQYFGPGTRLLVL.

The genes are TRBV21-1 and TRBJ2-5; TRBD2 is the table's D call, not checked against the DNA. TRBV21-1 is a listed pseudogene. The CDR3 covers 14 residues. The CDR3 region has the DNA TGTGCCAGCAGCAACCGGGGGGGCCAGGAGACCCAGTACTTC. This encodes CASSNRGGQETQYF.

In regard to this clone: At one end, the junction sequence differs from germline, possibly due to a read error. The CDR3 DNA is TGTGCTAGCAGCTCGACAGGGACTGGAAACACCATATATTTT. It codes for CASSSTGTGNTIYF. V is TRBV7-7 and J is TRBJ1-3; 7 bases match TRBD1. Germline CDR1 and CDR2: SSHAT and FNYEAQ (reference sequence). The CDR3 has 14 residues.

This chain connects TRBV29-1 to TRBJ2-1, with D maybe TRBD2 (6 bases). CDR3 length: 11 amino acids. Germline CDR1 and CDR2: SQVTM and ANQGSEA. V was clipped by 4 bases and J by 7 bases, with 8 bases between them. This chain's CDR3 is CSVGAGNEQFF. The CDR3 region has the DNA TGCAGCGTTGGGGCGGGGAATGAGCAGTTCTTC.